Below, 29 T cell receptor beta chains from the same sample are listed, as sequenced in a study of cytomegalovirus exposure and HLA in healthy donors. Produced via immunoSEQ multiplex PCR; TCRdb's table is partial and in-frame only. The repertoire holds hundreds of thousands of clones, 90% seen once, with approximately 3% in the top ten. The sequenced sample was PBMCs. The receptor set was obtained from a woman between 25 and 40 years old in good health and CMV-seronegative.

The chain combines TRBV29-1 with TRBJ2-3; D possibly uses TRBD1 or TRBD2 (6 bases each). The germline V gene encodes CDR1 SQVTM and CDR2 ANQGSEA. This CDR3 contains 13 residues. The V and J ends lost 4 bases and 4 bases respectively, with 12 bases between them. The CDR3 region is CSVAGASADTQYF. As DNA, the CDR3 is TGCAGCGTTGCGGGGGCTAGCGCAGATACGCAGTATTTT.

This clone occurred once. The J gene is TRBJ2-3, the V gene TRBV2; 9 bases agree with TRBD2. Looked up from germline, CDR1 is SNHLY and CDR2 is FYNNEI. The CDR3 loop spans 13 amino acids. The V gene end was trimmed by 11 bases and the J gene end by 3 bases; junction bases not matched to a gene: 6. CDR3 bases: TGTGCCGGACAGCGGGAGGTGACAGATACGCAGTATTTT. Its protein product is CAGQREVTDTQYF.

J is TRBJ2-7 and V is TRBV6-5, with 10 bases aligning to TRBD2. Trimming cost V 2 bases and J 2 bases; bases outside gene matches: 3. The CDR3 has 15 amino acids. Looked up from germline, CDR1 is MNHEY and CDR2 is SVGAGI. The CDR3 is CASSYATSGTYEQYF. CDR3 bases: TGTGCCAGCAGTTACGCTACTAGCGGGACCTACGAGCAGTACTTC.

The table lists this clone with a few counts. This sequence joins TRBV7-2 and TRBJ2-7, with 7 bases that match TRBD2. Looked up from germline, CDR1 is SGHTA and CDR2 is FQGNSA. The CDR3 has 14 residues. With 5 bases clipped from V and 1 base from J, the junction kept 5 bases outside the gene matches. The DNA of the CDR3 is TGTGCCAGCAGCATTAATAGCGGGTCCTACGAGCAGTACTTC. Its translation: CASSINSGSYEQYF.

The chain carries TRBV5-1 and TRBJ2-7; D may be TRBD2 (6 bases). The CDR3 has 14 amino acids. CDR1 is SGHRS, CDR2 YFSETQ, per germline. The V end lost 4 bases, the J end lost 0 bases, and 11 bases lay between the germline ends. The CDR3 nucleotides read TGCGCCAGCAGCGCGGGACCGAGCTCCTACGAGCAGTACTTC. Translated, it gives CASSAGPSSYEQYF.

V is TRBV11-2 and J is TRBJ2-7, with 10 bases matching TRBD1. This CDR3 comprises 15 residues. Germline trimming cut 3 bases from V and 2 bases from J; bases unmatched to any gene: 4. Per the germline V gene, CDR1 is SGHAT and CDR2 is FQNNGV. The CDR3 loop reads CASSFGTGEPYEQYF. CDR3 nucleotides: TGTGCCAGCAGCTTCGGGACAGGGGAACCCTACGAGCAGTACTTC.

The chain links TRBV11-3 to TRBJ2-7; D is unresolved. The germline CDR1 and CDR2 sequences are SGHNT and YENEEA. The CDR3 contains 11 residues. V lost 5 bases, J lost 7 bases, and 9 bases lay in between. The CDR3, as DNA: TGTGCCAGCAGCCAAGGGTGGGAGCAGTACTTC. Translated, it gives CASSQGWEQYF.

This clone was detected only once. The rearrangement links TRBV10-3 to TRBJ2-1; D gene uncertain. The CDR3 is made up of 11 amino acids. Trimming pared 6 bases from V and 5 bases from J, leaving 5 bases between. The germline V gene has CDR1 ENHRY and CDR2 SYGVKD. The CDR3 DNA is TGTGCCATCAGGGGCGACAATGAGCAGTTCTTC. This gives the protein CAIRGDNEQFF.

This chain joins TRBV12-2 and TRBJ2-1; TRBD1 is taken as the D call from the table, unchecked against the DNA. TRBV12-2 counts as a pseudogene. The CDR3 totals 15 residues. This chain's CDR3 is CASRLAQTEYNEQFF. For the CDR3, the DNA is TGTGCAAGTCGCTTAGCCCAGACAGAATACAATGAGCAGTTCTTC.

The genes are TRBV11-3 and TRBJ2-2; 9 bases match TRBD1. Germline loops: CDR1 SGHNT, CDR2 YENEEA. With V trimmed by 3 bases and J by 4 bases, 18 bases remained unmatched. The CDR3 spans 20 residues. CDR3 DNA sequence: TGTGCCAGCAGCTTGGGCGGGGACAGGGTTTGGTCAAGGGCCACCGGGGAGCTGTTTTTT. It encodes CASSLGGDRVWSRATGELFF.

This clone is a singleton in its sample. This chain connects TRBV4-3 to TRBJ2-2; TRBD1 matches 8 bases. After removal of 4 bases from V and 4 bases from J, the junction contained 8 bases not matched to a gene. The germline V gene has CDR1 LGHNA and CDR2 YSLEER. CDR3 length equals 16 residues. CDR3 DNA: TGCGCCAGCAGCCCAGTAGGGCAGGGGGCCACCGGGGAGCTGTTTTTT. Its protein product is CASSPVGQGATGELFF.

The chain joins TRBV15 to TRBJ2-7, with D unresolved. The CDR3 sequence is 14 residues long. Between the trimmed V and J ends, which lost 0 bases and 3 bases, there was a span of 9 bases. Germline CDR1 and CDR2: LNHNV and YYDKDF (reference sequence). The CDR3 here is CATSRERSYYEQYF. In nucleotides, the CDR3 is TGTGCCACCAGCAGAGAACGGTCCTACTACGAGCAGTACTTC.

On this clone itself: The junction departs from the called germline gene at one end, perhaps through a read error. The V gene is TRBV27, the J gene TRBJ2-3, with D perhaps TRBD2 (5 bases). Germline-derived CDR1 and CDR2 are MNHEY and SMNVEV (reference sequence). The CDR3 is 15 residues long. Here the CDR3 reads CASSLSLVGLDTQYF. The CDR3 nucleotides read TGTGCCAGCAGCTTATCACTAGTTGGATTGGATACGCAGTATTTT.

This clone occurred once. The CDR3 nucleotides are TGTGCCAGCAGCCAAGGAAGCGGAGAGTACGAGCAGTACTTC. Residues: CASSQGSGEYEQYF. The V and J genes are TRBV4-2 and TRBJ2-7; D is perhaps TRBD2 (5 bases). Per germline, CDR1 LGHNA and CDR2 YNFKEQ. The V gene lost 1 base and the J gene lost 4 bases, with 11 bases spanning the gap. The CDR3 is 14 residues long.

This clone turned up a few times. CDR3 sequence (DNA): TGTGCCAGCAGTGACGCAGCAGGGGGCTGGGGTGGCTACACCTTC. Amino acids: CASSDAAGGWGGYTF. The chain carries TRBV6-4 and TRBJ1-2; 8 bases are a match to TRBD1. The germline V gene has CDR1 MRHNA and CDR2 SNTAGT. The V gene end was trimmed by 2 bases and the J gene end by 7 bases; junction bases not matched to a gene: 9. The CDR3 has 15 residues.

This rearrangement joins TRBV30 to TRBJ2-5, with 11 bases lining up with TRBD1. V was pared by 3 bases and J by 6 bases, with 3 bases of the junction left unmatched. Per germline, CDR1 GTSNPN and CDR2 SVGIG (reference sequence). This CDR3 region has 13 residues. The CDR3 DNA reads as TGTGCCTGGAGGGGACAGGGGGGTCAGACCCAGTACTTC. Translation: CAWRGQGGQTQYF. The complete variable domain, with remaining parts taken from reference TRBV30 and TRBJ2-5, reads SQTIHQWPATLVQPVGSPLSLECTVEGTSNPNLYWYRQAAGRGLQLLFYSVGIGQISSEVPQNLSASRPQDRQFILSSKKLLLSDSGFYLCAWRGQGGQTQYFGPGTRLLVL.

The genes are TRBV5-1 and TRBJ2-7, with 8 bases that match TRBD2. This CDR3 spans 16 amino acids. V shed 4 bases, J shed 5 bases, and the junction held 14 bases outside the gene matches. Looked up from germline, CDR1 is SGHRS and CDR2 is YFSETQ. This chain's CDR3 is CASSGFGPGGSNEQYF. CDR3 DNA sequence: TGCGCCAGCAGCGGTTTCGGACCGGGAGGGTCTAACGAGCAGTACTTC.

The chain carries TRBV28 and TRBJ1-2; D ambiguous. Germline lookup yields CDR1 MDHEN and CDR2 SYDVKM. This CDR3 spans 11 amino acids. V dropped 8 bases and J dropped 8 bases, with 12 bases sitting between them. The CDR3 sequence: CASSLGFGYTF. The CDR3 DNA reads TGTGCCAGCTCACTAGGATTCGGCTACACCTTC.

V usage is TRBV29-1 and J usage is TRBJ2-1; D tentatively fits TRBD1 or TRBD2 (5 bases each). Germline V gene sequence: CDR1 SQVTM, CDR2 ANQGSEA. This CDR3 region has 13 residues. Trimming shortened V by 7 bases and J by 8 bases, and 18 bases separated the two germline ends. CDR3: CSGDGTNWDEQFF. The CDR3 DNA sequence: TGCAGCGGGGACGGGACCAACTGGGATGAGCAGTTCTTC.

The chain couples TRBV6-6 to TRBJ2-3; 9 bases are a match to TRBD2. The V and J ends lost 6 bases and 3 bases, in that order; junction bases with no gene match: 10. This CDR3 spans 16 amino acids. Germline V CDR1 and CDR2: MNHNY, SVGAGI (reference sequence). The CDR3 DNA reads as TGTGCCAGCAGCCTGTCCGATGCGGGAGGGACAGATACGCAGTATTTT. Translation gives CASSLSDAGGTDTQYF.

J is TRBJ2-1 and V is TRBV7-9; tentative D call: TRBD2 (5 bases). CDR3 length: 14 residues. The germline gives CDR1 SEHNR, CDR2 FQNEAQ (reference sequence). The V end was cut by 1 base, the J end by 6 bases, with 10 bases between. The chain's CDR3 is CASSLGWAGNEQFF. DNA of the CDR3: TGTGCCAGCAGCTTAGGGTGGGCGGGCAATGAGCAGTTCTTC.

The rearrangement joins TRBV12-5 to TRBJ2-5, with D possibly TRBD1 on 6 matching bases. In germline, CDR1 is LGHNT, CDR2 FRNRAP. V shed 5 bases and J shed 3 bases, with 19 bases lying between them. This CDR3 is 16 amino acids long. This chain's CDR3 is CASGPGQVQGKETQYF. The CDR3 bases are TGTGCTAGTGGTCCGGGGCAGGTACAGGGTAAAGAGACCCAGTACTTC.

In DNA, the CDR3 is TGTGCCAGCAGCTTAGGAACAGGGGGTTACGAGCAGTACTTC. This codes for CASSLGTGGYEQYF. V gene TRBV11-2 combines with J gene TRBJ2-7; TRBD1 matches 8 bases. Looked up from germline, CDR1 is SGHAT and CDR2 is FQNNGV. The CDR3 spans 14 residues. Trimming removed 1 base from V and 4 bases from J; junction bases left unmatched: 3.

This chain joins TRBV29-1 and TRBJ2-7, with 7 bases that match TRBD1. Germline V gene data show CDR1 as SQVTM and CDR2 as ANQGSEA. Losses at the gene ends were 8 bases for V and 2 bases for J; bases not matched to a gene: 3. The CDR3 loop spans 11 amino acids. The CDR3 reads CSTGDTYEQYF. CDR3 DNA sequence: TGCAGCACAGGGGACACCTACGAGCAGTACTTC.

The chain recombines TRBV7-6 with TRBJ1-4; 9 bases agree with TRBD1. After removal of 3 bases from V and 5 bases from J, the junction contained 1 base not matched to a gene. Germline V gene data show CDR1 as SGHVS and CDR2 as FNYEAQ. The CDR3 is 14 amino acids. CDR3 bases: TGTGCCAGCAGCTTGGGGACAGGGAATGAAAAACTGTTTTTT. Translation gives CASSLGTGNEKLFF.

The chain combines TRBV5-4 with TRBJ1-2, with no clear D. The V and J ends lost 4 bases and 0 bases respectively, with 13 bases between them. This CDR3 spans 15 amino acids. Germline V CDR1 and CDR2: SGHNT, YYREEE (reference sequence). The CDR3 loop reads CASSHRRMPNYGYTF. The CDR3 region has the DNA TGTGCCAGCAGCCATCGACGGATGCCTAACTATGGCTACACCTTC.

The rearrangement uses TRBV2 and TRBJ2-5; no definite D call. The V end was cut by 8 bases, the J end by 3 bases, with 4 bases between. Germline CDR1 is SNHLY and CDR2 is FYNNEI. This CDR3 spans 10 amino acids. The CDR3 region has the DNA TGTGCCAGCGGCGAAGAGACCCAGTACTTC. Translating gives CASGEETQYF.

The CDR3 DNA is TGTGCCAGCAGTGAAGTGCCCACAGACGAGCAGTACTTC. Translated, it gives CASSEVPTDEQYF. The V gene is TRBV6-1, the J gene TRBJ2-7; D unresolved. V was shortened by 1 base and J by 5 bases, with 9 bases between the two germline ends. CDR3 length: 13 residues. Germline CDR1 and CDR2: MNHNS and SASEGT.

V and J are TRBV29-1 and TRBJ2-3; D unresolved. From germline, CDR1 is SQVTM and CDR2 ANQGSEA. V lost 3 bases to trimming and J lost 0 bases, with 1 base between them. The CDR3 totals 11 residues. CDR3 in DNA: TGCAGCGTTGACAGCACAGATACGCAGTATTTT. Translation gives CSVDSTDTQYF.